This TCR beta chain is from a study of human T cells and chemical hapten exposure. General study findings and limits: Expanded TCRs created a significantly greater count of big CDR3 similarity clusters than controls did.

Of note for this clonotype: Its matching antigen is unknown.

One entry per CDR3 protein results from TCRdb running MiXCR on the RACE reads. The table has roughly 180,000 distinct CDR3 sequences, roughly 14% seen once. Time point meaning: patch test 1, 2 weeks after DPC sensitization. Described treatment: therapeutic diphenylcyclopropenone sensitization with weekly scalp DPC. Drawing of blood took place ahead of applying each patch test. Trimming took off 2 bases at V and 2 bases at J, with 10 bases between the two ends. This CDR3 has 14 residues. Per germline, CDR1 SEHNR and CDR2 FQNEAQ (reference sequence). This TCR was sampled from a woman in her 30s with alopecia areata. Some clones in this sample may be carry-over from other donors' samples. This sequence joins TRBV7-9 and TRBJ2-7; possibly TRBD1 for D (6 bases). Sequencing was performed on whole blood, taken in connection with sensitization to the hapten diphenylcyclopropenone (DPC). CDR3 DNA: TGTGCCAGCAGCTTAAGTCAGGGGCCCTACGAGCAGTACTTC. This translates into CASSLSQGPYEQYF.